The clone carrying this T cell receptor beta chain was observed a handful of times. Its matching antigen is unknown. The junction departs from the called germline gene at one end, perhaps through a read error. This sample is part of a study of cytomegalovirus exposure and HLA in healthy donors. Overall study findings and caveats: CMV serostatus was the sole immune exposure data available. There were some public TCRs occurring in many donors, but most TCR sequences were rare.

Germline-derived CDR1 and CDR2 are SEHNR and FQNEAQ (reference sequence). This CDR3 contains 16 residues. Vbeta (60) and Jbeta (13) primers were used in the PCR. Method: immunoSEQ multiplex PCR; TCRdb's copy keeps in-frame clones and lacks some. The sample lists roughly 200,000 clones; 70% to 80% were seen once. The receptor was isolated from a woman in her thirties in good health and CMV-seropositive. The specimen was PBMCs. This sequence joins TRBV7-9 and TRBJ2-1; possibly TRBD2 for D (6 bases). The CDR3 DNA follows: TGTTCCAGCAGCCGTTCTAGCGAACTCTCCTACAATGAGCAGTTCTTC. This translates into CSSSRSSELSYNEQFF.